This T cell receptor beta chain comes out of a study of shared clonotypes between healthy human individuals. Study background: The plates for each donor numbered three CD4 naive, three CD4 memory, two CD8 naive and one CD8 memory. Notes on the study in general: An expected dependence of interdonor clonotype sharing on sequencing depth was noted. Richness estimates generally favored naive over memory subsets.

With 4 bases clipped from V and 0 bases from J, the junction kept 9 bases outside the gene matches. The CDR3 has 17 amino acids. Germline V CDR1 and CDR2: SGHTA, FQGNSA. Splitting of each subset's genomic DNA was done evenly across several immunoSEQ plates. Repertoires were generated with immunoSEQ multiplex PCR, while TCRdb's copy carries only in-frame clones and drops some. Among 1,500,000 or so clones listed, approximately 98.5% were seen once. The count of this clone is one. Its antigen is unknown. Sequencing was performed on naive CD4+ T cells sorted from blood. Specified subset: CD45RA+ positively selected. The V call is TRBV7-2, the J call TRBJ2-4; 7 bases are a match to TRBD1. The receptor comes from a man aged 25-45 years in good health. The CDR3 region is CASSWGQLIIAKNIQYF. The CDR3 DNA reads TGTGCCAGCAGCTGGGGACAGTTAATTATAGCCAAAAACATTCAGTACTTC.